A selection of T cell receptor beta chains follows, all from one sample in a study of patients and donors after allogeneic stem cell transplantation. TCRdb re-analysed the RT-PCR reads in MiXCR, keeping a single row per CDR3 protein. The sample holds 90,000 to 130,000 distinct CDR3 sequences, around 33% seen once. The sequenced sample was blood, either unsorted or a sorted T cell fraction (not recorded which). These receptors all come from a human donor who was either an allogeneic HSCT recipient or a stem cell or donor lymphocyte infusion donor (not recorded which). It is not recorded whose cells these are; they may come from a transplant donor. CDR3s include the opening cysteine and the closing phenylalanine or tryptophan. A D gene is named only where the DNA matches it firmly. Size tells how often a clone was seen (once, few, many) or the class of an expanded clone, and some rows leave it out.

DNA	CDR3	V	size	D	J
TGTGCCAGCAGTCCAGACAGGGTTAGGACTGAAGCTTTCTTT	CASSPDRVRTEAFF	TRBV12-3/TRBV12-4	.	TRBD1	TRBJ1-1
TGCGCCAGCAGCTTGGTCGGTGGCCCCCCAGGGGGTGAAAAACTGTTTTTT	CASSLVGGPPGGEKLFF	TRBV5-1	few	TRBD1	TRBJ1-4
TGCAGTGCTAGGGACAGGGGATCGGATTCACCCCTCCACTTT	CSARDRGSDSPLHF	TRBV20-1	few	TRBD1	TRBJ1-6
TGCGCCAGCAGTGGGACAAGCACCGGGGAGCTGTTTTTT	CASSGTSTGELFF	TRBV5-1	few	.	TRBJ2-2
TGTGCCAGCAGTTGGCGGACCCTAGCGGGCCCGTACCAAGAGACCCAGTACTTC	CASSWRTLAGPYQETQYF	TRBV6-2/TRBV6-3	.	TRBD2	TRBJ2-5
TGTGCCAGCAGCCAAGAGCCCGACCTAGCGGCTTCCTACAATGAGCAGTTCTTC	CASSQEPDLAASYNEQFF	TRBV4-2	.	TRBD2	TRBJ2-1
TGCAGCGTTCTACCCTCCACAGATACGCAGTATTTT	CSVLPSTDTQYF	TRBV29-1	.	.	TRBJ2-3
TGTGCCAGTAGCCCTGGACACTATGGCTACACCTTC	CASSPGHYGYTF	TRBV19	.	.	TRBJ1-2
TGTGCCAGCTCACCACGGAGAAGGGTGCCGGAGGATACGCAGTATTTT	CASSPRRRVPEDTQYF	TRBV18	.	.	TRBJ2-3
TGTGCCAGCAGTTACAAAAGGGGGAGGACTGAAGCTTTCTTT	CASSYKRGRTEAFF	TRBV6-5	.	.	TRBJ1-1
TGTGCCAGCAGCACTCCCCGCCGGGGACTAGGGAATGAGCAGTTCTTC	CASSTPRRGLGNEQFF	TRBV7-2	few	TRBD2	TRBJ2-1
TGTGCCAGCAGCTTAATCCCTTACAATGAGCAGTTCTTC	CASSLIPYNEQFF	TRBV7-2	.	.	TRBJ2-1
TGTGCCAGCAGTAAGCGATGGGGGACTGAAGCTTTCTTT	CASSKRWGTEAFF	TRBV27	few	.	TRBJ1-1
TGTGCCAGCAGCTTAGCTGGTCAGCCCCAGCATTTT	CASSLAGQPQHF	TRBV7-2	few	.	TRBJ1-5
TGTGCCAGCAGTACAAGACTAGCGGGATGGGGGTCCGGTGAGCAGTTCTTC	CASSTRLAGWGSGEQFF	TRBV6-5	.	TRBD2	TRBJ2-1
TGTGCCAGCAGCGAGACCCGGGATACTGAAGCTTTCTTT	CASSETRDTEAFF	TRBV7-8	.	.	TRBJ1-1
TGTGCCATCAGTGAGGACAGTGTCTCTGGAAACACCATATATTTT	CAISEDSVSGNTIYF	TRBV10-3	.	.	TRBJ1-3
TGTGCCAGCAGCTTGGGACCTGCAGGCAACGAAAAACTGTTTTTT	CASSLGPAGNEKLFF	TRBV7-2	few	.	TRBJ1-4
TGTGCCACCAGTGATTGGACTAATTCCTACAATGAGCAGTTCTTC	CATSDWTNSYNEQFF	TRBV24-1	.	.	TRBJ2-1
TGTGCCAGCACTCTGACTAGCGGGGCTTCCTACGAGCAGTACTTC	CASTLTSGASYEQYF	TRBV27	.	TRBD2	TRBJ2-7
TGTGCCAGCAGCCTACGGGGAAGAAGGCAAGAGACCCAGTACTTC	CASSLRGRRQETQYF	TRBV3-1	.	.	TRBJ2-5
TGTGCCAGCAGTGAGGGACGTAAACCGCTGAACACTGAAGCTTTCTTT	CASSEGRKPLNTEAFF	TRBV12-3/TRBV12-4	few	.	TRBJ1-1
TGCAGTGCTAGAGATTTACGGCTCTCTGGAAACACCATATATTTT	CSARDLRLSGNTIYF	TRBV20-1	.	.	TRBJ1-3